The 20 T cell receptor beta chains in this list originate from one sample, sequenced in a study of CD8 T cell repertoires and HIV-1 epitope variants. Data came from immunoSEQ multiplex PCR; TCRdb stores just in-frame clones and leaves some out. The repertoire has 90,000 or so clones, around 75% of them found once; the top ten carry roughly 25%. The specimen was uncultured baseline CD8+ T cells from peripheral blood mononuclear cells (PBMCs). Every receptor here comes from a male donor with HIV.

The chain employs TRBV28 and TRBJ1-2, with D perhaps matching TRBD1 (5 bases). Germline CDR1 is MDHEN and CDR2 is SYDVKM. The ends were cut back, 4 bases at V and 3 bases at J, with 9 bases in the middle. The CDR3 extends over 13 amino acids. CDR3 sequence (DNA): TGTGCCAGCAGTTGGGGGGAGGACTATGGCTACACCTTC. This codes for CASSWGEDYGYTF.

This chain connects TRBV18 to TRBJ1-5; tentatively, D is TRBD1 (6 bases). Germline V lookup: CDR1 KGHSH, CDR2 LQKENI. V shed 4 bases and J shed 7 bases, with 11 bases lying between them. CDR3 length: 13 residues. CDR3 loop: CASSLGGGQPQHF. The DNA for the CDR3 is TGTGCCAGCTCACTGGGAGGGGGGCAGCCCCAGCATTTT. The whole variable domain, filled in from reference TRBV18 and TRBJ1-5, reads NAGVMQNPRHLVRRRGQEARLRCSPMKGHSHVYWYRQLPEEGLKFMVYLQKENIIDESGMPKERFSAEFPKEGPSILRIQQVVRGDSAAYFCASSLGGGQPQHFGDGTRLSIL.

The V and J genes are TRBV30 and TRBJ1-2; 7 bases align to TRBD1. Trimming cost V 1 base and J 2 bases; bases outside gene matches: 1. The CDR3 is 13 residues long. Germline CDR1 GTSNPN, CDR2 SVGIG (reference sequence). The CDR3 region is CAWSETGNYGYTF. CDR3 DNA: TGTGCCTGGAGTGAGACAGGGAACTATGGCTACACCTTC.

The chain uses TRBV7-9 and TRBJ1-3; TRBD1 might be the D (5 bases). With 1 base removed from V and 4 bases from J, the gap between germline ends came to 8 bases. In germline, CDR1 is SEHNR, CDR2 FQNEAQ (reference sequence). The CDR3 is 14 residues long. Written as DNA, the CDR3 is TGTGCCAGCAGCTTAGGACACAGGGGAAACACCATATATTTT. It is translated as CASSLGHRGNTIYF.

This clone was seen a handful of times. The V call is TRBV28, the J call TRBJ1-3; tentative D call: TRBD1 (5 bases). The CDR3 is 13 residues long. V lost 3 bases and J 9 bases, leaving 12 bases between the germline ends. Per the germline V gene, CDR1 is MDHEN and CDR2 is SYDVKM. CDR3 region: CASSFIPGSTIYF. The CDR3 DNA sequence: TGTGCCAGCAGTTTCATCCCAGGGTCCACCATATATTTT.

The chain employs TRBV7-9 and TRBJ1-2; 8 bases line up with TRBD1. This CDR3 contains 17 residues. J gave up 7 bases and V 5 bases, and 18 bases lay outside the gene matches. Looked up from germline, CDR1 is SEHNR and CDR2 is FQNEAQ (reference sequence). The CDR3 is CASSESRGLLTMRGYTF. The CDR3 DNA follows: TGTGCCAGCAGCGAATCCAGGGGGCTACTAACTATGCGTGGCTACACCTTC.

J is TRBJ1-5 and V is TRBV7-2, with 7 bases identical to TRBD1. The V gene's germline CDR1 is SGHTA and CDR2 FQGNSA. CDR3 size: 18 residues. The ends lost 0 bases at V and 0 bases at J; junction bases unmatched: 8. Here the CDR3 DNA reads TGTGCCAGCAGCTTAGCGTTTACAGGGGATTATAGCAATCAGCCCCAGCATTTT. The encoded protein is CASSLAFTGDYSNQPQHF.

This sequence joins TRBV30 and TRBJ1-1, with D possibly matching TRBD1 (5 bases). CDR1 and CDR2 from the germline V gene are GTSNPN and SVGIG (reference sequence). CDR3 size: 13 residues. V was pared by 4 bases and J by 1 base, with 10 bases between. The CDR3 nucleotides read TGTGCCTGGACGCGCGGGGCGAACACTGAAGCTTTCTTT. Encoded protein: CAWTRGANTEAFF.

The chain is built from TRBV4-1 and TRBJ2-3; TRBD2 is a possible D gene (5 bases). From germline, CDR1 is MGHRA and CDR2 YSYEKL. With 1 base removed from V and 5 bases from J, the gap between germline ends came to 13 bases. The CDR3 contains 15 residues. In DNA form, the CDR3 reads TGCGCCAGCAGCCAAGGTTCGGGGTACGGAGATACGCAGTATTTT. As protein: CASSQGSGYGDTQYF.

This clone has a handful of counts. V gene TRBV4-2 combines with J gene TRBJ2-7; possibly TRBD1 for D (6 bases). V was trimmed by 1 base and J by 6 bases, leaving 7 bases between them. The V gene's germline CDR1 is LGHNA and CDR2 YNFKEQ. The length of the CDR3 is 12 residues. CDR3 bases: TGTGCCAGCAGCCAAGTAGGGGGCGAGCAGTACTTC. The encoded protein is CASSQVGGEQYF.

The chain is built from TRBV19 and TRBJ1-5; TRBD1 might be the D (5 bases). Germline CDR1 LNHDA, CDR2 SQIVND (reference sequence). V was shortened by 3 bases and J by 1 base, with 7 bases between the two germline ends. CDR3 size: 14 residues. CDR3 residues: CASSIKGSNQPQHF. The CDR3 DNA reads as TGTGCCAGTAGTATCAAGGGGAGCAATCAGCCCCAGCATTTT.

This clone was recorded at least ten times. This chain uses TRBV2 with TRBJ2-1; 9 bases are shared with TRBD2. CDR3 length equals 14 residues. Germline CDR1 is SNHLY and CDR2 is FYNNEI. The ends lost 7 bases at V and 7 bases at J; junction bases unmatched: 8. The CDR3 DNA reads TGTGCCAGCATTCTAGCGGGACCGTATAATGAGCAGTTCTTC. Amino acid sequence: CASILAGPYNEQFF.

The rearrangement joins TRBV5-1 to TRBJ2-1, with 11 bases aligning to TRBD1. The germline CDR1 and CDR2 sequences are SGHRS and YFSETQ. CDR3 length: 14 residues. V dropped 3 bases and J dropped 8; count of bases not matched to a gene: 4. CDR3 DNA: TGCGCCAGCAGCTCCGGGACAGGGGGTCATGAGCAGTTCTTC. Translated: CASSSGTGGHEQFF.

This chain connects TRBV4-3 to TRBJ1-5; D is ambiguous. Germline V gene data show CDR1 as LGHNA and CDR2 as YSLEER. Between the trimmed V and J ends, which lost 1 base and 6 bases, there was a span of 13 bases. This CDR3 comprises 15 residues. CDR3 loop: CASSQGLQLAQPQHF. The CDR3 DNA is TGCGCCAGCAGCCAAGGTTTGCAGCTAGCTCAGCCCCAGCATTTT.

The chain has TRBV28 and TRBJ2-7; perhaps D is TRBD1 or TRBD2 (5 bases each). The V gene lost 8 bases and the J gene lost 3 bases, with 20 bases spanning the gap. Germline CDR1 reads MDHEN; CDR2 reads SYDVKM. CDR3 length: 15 amino acids. The CDR3 region is CASGLRPEGNYEQYF. CDR3 sequence (DNA): TGTGCCAGCGGTCTCAGACCCGAGGGGAACTACGAGCAGTACTTC.

The genes are TRBV7-2 and TRBJ2-5; 7 bases align to TRBD1. The germline V gene encodes CDR1 SGHTA and CDR2 FQGNSA. The CDR3 loop spans 15 amino acids. Trimming took 4 bases from V and 5 from J; bases not matched to a gene: 10. In nucleotides, the CDR3 is TGTGCCAGCAGCTCCCTATACAGGGGAAAGGAGACCCAGTACTTC. Translated: CASSSLYRGKETQYF.

J is TRBJ2-7 and V is TRBV21-1; the table's D call TRBD2 went unverified against the DNA. TRBV21-1 is flagged as a pseudogene. CDR3 length equals 16 residues. The CDR3 sequence: CASSSPGLPFPYEQYF. DNA for the CDR3: TGTGCCAGCAGCAGTCCGGGACTTCCGTTTCCCTACGAGCAGTACTTC.

The chain combines TRBV5-1 with TRBJ1-1, with D perhaps TRBD1 (5 bases). Germline V CDR1 and CDR2: SGHRS, YFSETQ. The CDR3 extends over 15 amino acids. V lost 0 bases and J lost 0, with 9 bases in between. The CDR3 protein is CASSLAGTLNTEAFF. DNA for the CDR3: TGCGCCAGCAGCTTGGCCGGGACTTTGAACACTGAAGCTTTCTTT.

This sequence joins TRBV28 and TRBJ2-1; 14 positions agree with TRBD2. The V and J ends lost 7 bases and 6 bases, in that order; junction bases with no gene match: 5. The V gene's germline CDR1 is MDHEN and CDR2 SYDVKM. This CDR3 spans 15 amino acids. The chain's CDR3 is CASTRTSGRSNEQFF. The CDR3 coding sequence is TGTGCCAGCACCCGGACTAGCGGGAGGAGCAATGAGCAGTTCTTC.

The gene calls are TRBV6-4 and TRBJ2-7, with 11 bases aligning to TRBD1. J was trimmed by 3 bases and V by 10 bases; bases with no gene match: 8. The CDR3 has 14 amino acids. Germline-derived CDR1 and CDR2 are MRHNA and SNTAGT. CDR3 residues: CATVGTGGIYEQYF. The CDR3 nucleotides are TGTGCCACCGTGGGGACAGGGGGAATCTACGAGCAGTACTTC.